These T cell receptor beta chains were read from a single sample in a study of siplizumab effects on memory and regulatory T cells. The repertoire was sequenced with immunoSEQ multiplex PCR; TCRdb's copy has only in-frame clones and lacks some. The sample contains about 110,000 clones, more than 90% of which appear only once. Sequences were obtained from CD4+ T cells sorted from blood. Every receptor here comes from a human donor in good health. The CDR3 runs from the conserved cysteine through the conserved F or W. D genes are given only for firm matches. Rows may omit the clone size; those that give it use once, few, many or a size class.

CDR3aa: CATSKLAGVDATDTQYF; CDR3nt: TGTGCCACCAGCAAACTAGCGGGAGTTGATGCCACAGATACGCAGTATTTT; abundance: NA; d_gene: TRBD2; v_gene: TRBV15; j_gene: TRBJ2-3
CDR3aa: CASSVGPDPTTNEKLFF; CDR3nt: TGTGCCAGCAGCGTAGGACCAGACCCCACGACTAATGAAAAACTGTTTTTT; abundance: once; d_gene: NA; v_gene: TRBV9; j_gene: TRBJ1-4
CDR3aa: CASSQDLAGDTYNEQFF; CDR3nt: TGTGCCAGCAGCCAAGACCTAGCGGGAGACACATACAATGAGCAGTTCTTC; abundance: NA; d_gene: TRBD2; v_gene: TRBV14; j_gene: TRBJ2-1
CDR3aa: CSASDNEQFF; CDR3nt: TGCAGTGCTAGCGACAATGAGCAGTTCTTC; abundance: NA; d_gene: NA; v_gene: TRBV20-1; j_gene: TRBJ2-1
CDR3aa: CASSQIGQPNTQYF; CDR3nt: TGCGCCAGCAGCCAAATCGGACAGCCCAACACGCAGTATTTT; abundance: NA; d_gene: NA; v_gene: TRBV4-1; j_gene: TRBJ2-3
CDR3aa: CASSRTGGAGGNQPQHF; CDR3nt: TGTGCCAGTAGCCGGACAGGGGGCGCCGGGGGCAATCAGCCCCAGCATTTT; abundance: NA; d_gene: TRBD1; v_gene: TRBV19; j_gene: TRBJ1-5
CDR3aa: CASSLSRPATEAFF; CDR3nt: TGCGCCAGCAGCTTGAGTCGCCCTGCCACTGAAGCTTTCTTT; abundance: NA; d_gene: NA; v_gene: TRBV5-1; j_gene: TRBJ1-1
CDR3aa: CASSDGVWGDGNTIYF; CDR3nt: TGCGCCAGCAGCGACGGTGTGTGGGGGGATGGAAACACCATATATTTT; abundance: NA; d_gene: NA; v_gene: TRBV5-1; j_gene: TRBJ1-3
CDR3aa: CSVEDRMNTEAFF; CDR3nt: TGCAGCGTTGAAGATCGGATGAACACTGAAGCTTTCTTT; abundance: few; d_gene: NA; v_gene: TRBV29-1; j_gene: TRBJ1-1
CDR3aa: CASSPTGEYGYTF; CDR3nt: TGCGCCAGCAGCCCGACGGGAGAATATGGCTACACCTTC; abundance: NA; d_gene: NA; v_gene: TRBV5-1; j_gene: TRBJ1-2
CDR3aa: CASGGTAQNYSNQPQHF; CDR3nt: TGTGCCAGCGGGGGAACAGCCCAAAATTATAGCAATCAGCCCCAGCATTTT; abundance: NA; d_gene: NA; v_gene: TRBV2; j_gene: TRBJ1-5
CDR3aa: CASSLLGLAASGYEQYF; CDR3nt: TGTGCCAGCAGCTTATTAGGACTAGCGGCCTCAGGATACGAGCAGTACTTC; abundance: NA; d_gene: TRBD2; v_gene: TRBV13; j_gene: TRBJ2-7
CDR3aa: CASSPGTALNEQFF; CDR3nt: TGTGCCAGCTCACCCGGGACAGCCCTCAATGAGCAGTTCTTC; abundance: NA; d_gene: TRBD1; v_gene: TRBV18; j_gene: TRBJ2-1
CDR3aa: CASSGVRGGNQPQHF; CDR3nt: TGTGCCAGCAGTGGGGTCAGGGGTGGCAATCAGCCCCAGCATTTT; abundance: once; d_gene: NA; v_gene: TRBV6-1; j_gene: TRBJ1-5
CDR3aa: CASSLGRADTQYF; CDR3nt: TGTGCCAGCAGCTTGGGGCGCGCAGATACGCAGTATTTT; abundance: NA; d_gene: NA; v_gene: TRBV5-6; j_gene: TRBJ2-3
CDR3aa: CASSWPGTGVAFF; CDR3nt: TGTGCCAGCAGTTGGCCGGGGACAGGGGTAGCTTTCTTT; abundance: NA; d_gene: TRBD1; v_gene: TRBV6-5; j_gene: TRBJ1-1
CDR3aa: CASSRTGEGQPQHF; CDR3nt: TGCGCCAGCAGCCGTACAGGGGAAGGTCAGCCCCAGCATTTT; abundance: NA; d_gene: TRBD1; v_gene: TRBV5-1; j_gene: TRBJ1-5
CDR3aa: CASSSYRAYNYGYTF; CDR3nt: TGTGCCAGCAGTTCTTACCGGGCTTATAACTATGGCTACACCTTC; abundance: NA; d_gene: NA; v_gene: TRBV6-5; j_gene: TRBJ1-2
CDR3aa: CASSRLDSKVTGELFF; CDR3nt: TGTGCCAGCAGCCGCCTAGACAGTAAGGTCACCGGGGAGCTGTTTTTT; abundance: once; d_gene: NA; v_gene: TRBV14; j_gene: TRBJ2-2
CDR3aa: CASSSQDRPNEQFF; CDR3nt: TGTGCCAGCAGCTCCCAAGACAGGCCTAATGAGCAGTTCTTC; abundance: NA; d_gene: NA; v_gene: TRBV7-9; j_gene: TRBJ2-1
CDR3aa: CASSDGRTETQYF; CDR3nt: TGCGCCAGCAGTGATGGCCGAACGGAGACCCAGTACTTC; abundance: NA; d_gene: NA; v_gene: TRBV10-2; j_gene: TRBJ2-5
CDR3aa: CASSTSGRTGELFF; CDR3nt: TGTGCCAGCAGCACTAGCGGGAGAACCGGGGAGCTGTTTTTT; abundance: NA; d_gene: TRBD2; v_gene: TRBV25-1; j_gene: TRBJ2-2
CDR3aa: CASSQQGVNSPLHF; CDR3nt: TGCGCCAGCAGCCAACAGGGGGTAAATTCACCCCTCCACTTT; abundance: NA; d_gene: TRBD1; v_gene: TRBV4-1; j_gene: TRBJ1-6
CDR3aa: CASSWGLNTEAFF; CDR3nt: TGTGCCAGCAGTTGGGGTCTTAACACTGAAGCTTTCTTT; abundance: NA; d_gene: NA; v_gene: TRBV6-1; j_gene: TRBJ1-1
CDR3aa: CASSPLGSPIYEQYF; CDR3nt: TGTGCCAGCAGCCCTTTGGGCAGCCCAATATACGAGCAGTACTTC; abundance: NA; d_gene: NA; v_gene: TRBV7-8; j_gene: TRBJ2-7
CDR3aa: CASSQPFSGGYNEQFF; CDR3nt: TGTGCCAGCAGCCAGCCTTTCTCCGGGGGTTACAATGAGCAGTTCTTC; abundance: once; d_gene: NA; v_gene: TRBV14; j_gene: TRBJ2-1
CDR3aa: CASSPSPRQATEAFF; CDR3nt: TGTGCCAGCAGCCCAAGCCCTCGACAGGCCACTGAAGCTTTCTTT; abundance: NA; d_gene: NA; v_gene: TRBV9; j_gene: TRBJ1-1
CDR3aa: CASSSGPLGQYF; CDR3nt: TGTGCCAGCAGCTCCGGCCCCTTAGGGCAGTACTTC; abundance: NA; d_gene: NA; v_gene: TRBV11-2; j_gene: TRBJ2-7
CDR3aa: CASRQSTDTQYF; CDR3nt: TGTGCCAGCAGGCAGTCCACAGATACGCAGTATTTT; abundance: NA; d_gene: NA; v_gene: TRBV6-1; j_gene: TRBJ2-3
CDR3aa: CASSPPGTDTQYF; CDR3nt: TGTGCCAGCAGCCCACCTGGGACGGATACGCAGTATTTT; abundance: NA; d_gene: NA; v_gene: TRBV7-7; j_gene: TRBJ2-3
CDR3aa: CASLGDMNTEAFF; CDR3nt: TGTGCCAGCTTGGGAGATATGAACACTGAAGCTTTCTTT; abundance: NA; d_gene: NA; v_gene: TRBV18; j_gene: TRBJ1-1
CDR3aa: CASSYEGTGISGYTF; CDR3nt: TGTGCCAGCAGTTATGAGGGGACAGGGATCAGCGGCTACACCTTC; abundance: NA; d_gene: TRBD1; v_gene: TRBV6-5; j_gene: TRBJ1-2
CDR3aa: CASSLNAPSYEQYF; CDR3nt: TGCGCCAGCAGCTTGAATGCCCCCTCCTACGAGCAGTACTTC; abundance: NA; d_gene: NA; v_gene: TRBV5-1; j_gene: TRBJ2-7
CDR3aa: CAPTRGLNTEAFF; CDR3nt: TGTGCCCCCACCCGGGGTTTGAACACTGAAGCTTTCTTT; abundance: once; d_gene: NA; v_gene: TRBV2; j_gene: TRBJ1-1
CDR3aa: CATSRGDIYGYTF; CDR3nt: TGTGCCACCAGCAGAGGGGACATCTATGGCTACACCTTC; abundance: NA; d_gene: NA; v_gene: TRBV15; j_gene: TRBJ1-2
CDR3aa: CASSSRDRGLGDTQYF; CDR3nt: TGTGCCAGCAGCTCCCGGGACAGGGGGCTTGGGGATACGCAGTATTTT; abundance: NA; d_gene: TRBD1; v_gene: TRBV5-6; j_gene: TRBJ2-3
CDR3aa: CASSQDPSGVLNEQFF; CDR3nt: TGCGCCAGCAGCCAGGACCCTAGCGGGGTCCTCAATGAGCAGTTCTTC; abundance: NA; d_gene: TRBD2; v_gene: TRBV4-1; j_gene: TRBJ2-1
CDR3aa: CASSKGSYPLYEQYF; CDR3nt: TGTGCCAGCAGTAAAGGGAGCTATCCCCTCTACGAGCAGTACTTC; abundance: NA; d_gene: NA; v_gene: TRBV5-6; j_gene: TRBJ2-7
CDR3aa: CASSSRAGQGTDTQYF; CDR3nt: TGTGCCAGCAGCTCGAGAGCCGGACAGGGGACAGATACGCAGTATTTT; abundance: NA; d_gene: TRBD1; v_gene: TRBV4-2; j_gene: TRBJ2-3
CDR3aa: CASSFLDGYTF; CDR3nt: TGTGCCAGCAGCTTTCTTGATGGCTACACCTTC; abundance: NA; d_gene: NA; v_gene: TRBV5-4; j_gene: TRBJ1-2
CDR3aa: CASSYSRRGDEQYF; CDR3nt: TGTGCCAGCAGTTACTCGAGAAGGGGGGACGAGCAGTACTTC; abundance: few; d_gene: NA; v_gene: TRBV6-7; j_gene: TRBJ2-7
CDR3aa: CASRSLAASYEQYF; CDR3nt: TGCGCCAGCAGATCTCTAGCGGCCTCCTACGAGCAGTACTTC; abundance: NA; d_gene: TRBD2; v_gene: TRBV4-1; j_gene: TRBJ2-7
CDR3aa: CASSEGSEFMEQYF; CDR3nt: TGCGCCAGCAGTGAGGGATCTGAGTTCATGGAGCAGTACTTC; abundance: NA; d_gene: NA; v_gene: TRBV10-1; j_gene: TRBJ2-7
CDR3aa: CASSPLGEGGSNYGYTF; CDR3nt: TGTGCCAGCAGTCCCCTGGGGGAGGGGGGATCTAACTATGGCTACACCTTC; abundance: NA; d_gene: NA; v_gene: TRBV27; j_gene: TRBJ1-2
CDR3aa: CASSPRDYRRDTQYF; CDR3nt: TGCGCCAGCAGTCCCAGGGACTACCGCAGGGATACGCAGTATTTT; abundance: NA; d_gene: TRBD2; v_gene: TRBV10-1; j_gene: TRBJ2-3
CDR3aa: CASSLSYLAGGGKTQYF; CDR3nt: TGTGCCAGCAGTTTATCCTATCTAGCGGGAGGGGGTAAGACCCAGTACTTC; abundance: NA; d_gene: TRBD2; v_gene: TRBV27; j_gene: TRBJ2-5
CDR3aa: CASSAKTATNEKLFF; CDR3nt: TGTGCCAGCAGTGCCAAGACAGCCACTAATGAAAAACTGTTTTTT; abundance: NA; d_gene: NA; v_gene: TRBV6-1; j_gene: TRBJ1-4
CDR3aa: CASSLGSRTDNYGYTF; CDR3nt: TGCGCCAGCAGCTTGGGATCCAGGACAGACAACTATGGCTACACCTTC; abundance: NA; d_gene: NA; v_gene: TRBV5-1; j_gene: TRBJ1-2
CDR3aa: CASSPPLHTGELFF; CDR3nt: TGTGCCAGCTCACCACCGTTACACACCGGGGAGCTGTTTTTT; abundance: NA; d_gene: NA; v_gene: TRBV18; j_gene: TRBJ2-2
CDR3aa: CASSQTRNEQFF; CDR3nt: TGTGCCAGCAGTCAGACTCGCAATGAGCAGTTCTTC; abundance: NA; d_gene: NA; v_gene: TRBV7-3; j_gene: TRBJ2-1
CDR3aa: CASSLAGSSYNEQFF; CDR3nt: TGTGCCAGCAGCTTGGCAGGGAGCTCCTACAATGAGCAGTTCTTC; abundance: NA; d_gene: NA; v_gene: TRBV7-2; j_gene: TRBJ2-1
CDR3aa: CASSGQGNTGELFF; CDR3nt: TGTGCCAGTAGTGGACAGGGTAACACCGGGGAGCTGTTTTTT; abundance: once; d_gene: TRBD1; v_gene: TRBV19; j_gene: TRBJ2-2
CDR3aa: CAWKRAPAEAFF; CDR3nt: TGTGCCTGGAAAAGGGCCCCGGCTGAAGCTTTCTTT; abundance: NA; d_gene: NA; v_gene: TRBV30; j_gene: TRBJ1-1
CDR3aa: CAWGPSGSSSYEQYF; CDR3nt: TGTGCCTGGGGCCCTAGCGGGTCGAGCTCCTACGAGCAGTACTTC; abundance: once; d_gene: TRBD2; v_gene: TRBV30; j_gene: TRBJ2-7
CDR3aa: CASSLELAGNNEQFF; CDR3nt: TGTGCCAGCAGCTTAGAACTAGCGGGAAACAATGAGCAGTTCTTC; abundance: NA; d_gene: TRBD2; v_gene: TRBV7-2; j_gene: TRBJ2-1
CDR3aa: CASRRRRTDYEQYF; CDR3nt: TGTGCCAGCAGGCGACGACGGACGGACTACGAGCAGTACTTC; abundance: NA; d_gene: NA; v_gene: TRBV6-6; j_gene: TRBJ2-7
CDR3aa: CASSLSGSSYNEQFF; CDR3nt: TGTGCCAGCAGCCTATCCGGGTCCTCCTACAATGAGCAGTTCTTC; abundance: NA; d_gene: NA; v_gene: TRBV9; j_gene: TRBJ2-1
CDR3aa: CSVGGRNTEAFF; CDR3nt: TGCAGCGTTGGGGGGAGGAACACTGAAGCTTTCTTT; abundance: NA; d_gene: NA; v_gene: TRBV29-1; j_gene: TRBJ1-1
CDR3aa: CASSPQQGGTYGYTF; CDR3nt: TGTGCCAGCAGCCCCCAACAAGGAGGAACCTATGGCTACACCTTC; abundance: NA; d_gene: NA; v_gene: TRBV7-6; j_gene: TRBJ1-2